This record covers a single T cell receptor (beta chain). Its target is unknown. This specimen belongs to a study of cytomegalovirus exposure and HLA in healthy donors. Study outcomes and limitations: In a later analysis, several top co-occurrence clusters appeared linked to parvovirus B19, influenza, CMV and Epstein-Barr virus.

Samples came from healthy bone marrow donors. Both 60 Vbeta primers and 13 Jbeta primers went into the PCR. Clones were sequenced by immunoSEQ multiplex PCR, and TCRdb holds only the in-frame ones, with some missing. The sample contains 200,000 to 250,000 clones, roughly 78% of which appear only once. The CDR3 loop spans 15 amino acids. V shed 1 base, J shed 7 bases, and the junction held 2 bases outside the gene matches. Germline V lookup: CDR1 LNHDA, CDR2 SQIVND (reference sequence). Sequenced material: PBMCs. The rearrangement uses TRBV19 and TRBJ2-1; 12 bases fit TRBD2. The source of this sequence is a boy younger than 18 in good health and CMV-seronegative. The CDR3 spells CASSIGLAGGNEQFF. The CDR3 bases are TGTGCCAGTAGTATAGGGCTAGCGGGGGGGAATGAGCAGTTCTTC.